This T cell receptor beta chain stems from a study of blood T cell repertoires in COVID-19. Study overall: PBMCs, B-cell-depleted T cells, or T cells were the source of the cDNA or gDNA that made up the material.

During active infection, Seattle patients enrolled and were then monitored through disease. Germline CDR1 LNHDA, CDR2 SQIVND (reference sequence). CDR3 length: 15 amino acids. V shed 4 bases, J shed 4 bases, and the junction held 8 bases outside the gene matches. In the authors' methods: Nucleated cell counts were estimated from reference gene primer amplification. The protocol was immunoSEQ multiplex PCR, while the TCRdb copy is restricted to in-frame clones and leaves out a portion. The V and J calls and the clone size are those of that table, but D and trimming were determined from the DNA. The top ten hold about 1.6% of the sample, which has about 410,000 clones, approximately 89% seen once.

The J gene is TRBJ1-2, the V gene TRBV19; 8 nucleotides line up with TRBD1. Sequenced: peripheral blood. The origin of this receptor is a woman aged 35 to 49 with COVID-19, enrolled during active disease. CDR3: CASSTPWTGSYGYTF. The CDR3 bases are TGTGCCAGTAGTACCCCTTGGACAGGGTCCTATGGCTACACCTTC.